The clone carrying this T cell receptor (beta chain) has only a few counts. Antigen: not known. These data belong to a study of blood T cells in healthy people across ages. The study, taken as a whole, reports: The study found more naive CD4+ cells and higher diversity in long-lived than aged donors.

Sample-barcoded 5' priming and a J-beta primer mix drove a second PCR of roughly 7 to 11 cycles. TCRdb called the 5' RACE reads again in MiXCR, with one record for every CDR3 protein. Among some 1.6 million distinct CDR3 sequences listed, about 31% were seen once. Every donor provided approximately 10 milliliters of peripheral blood. Input material: blood. This clonotype was sampled from a woman younger than 45 in good health.

The CDR3 loop is CASSPGGLAGGNEQYF. In DNA form, the CDR3 reads TGCGCCAGCAGCCCCGGAGGACTAGCGGGAGGAAACGAGCAGTACTTC. The chain is built from TRBV5-1 and TRBJ2-7, with TRBD2 matching 14 bases. The germline V gene encodes CDR1 SGHRS and CDR2 YFSETQ. V lost 4 bases and J lost 5; bases outside the gene matches: 8. CDR3 size: 16 residues. Together with reference TRBV5-1 and TRBJ2-7, the CDR3 gives the full variable domain: KAGVTQTPRYLIKTRGQQVTLSCSPISGHRSVSWYQQTPGQGLQFLFEYFSETQRNKGNFPGRFSGRQFSNSRSEMNVSTLELGDSALYLCASSPGGLAGGNEQYFGPGTRLTVT.